This T cell receptor beta chain was identified in a study of PD-1 blockade in classical Hodgkin lymphoma. Some clones are missing from TCRdb's copy, which holds only in-frame ones; the method was immunoSEQ multiplex PCR. The profile shows around 16,000 clones, roughly 84% of them singletons. Time point in this sample: newly diagnosed, previously untreated cHL patient sample. Starting with thawed PBMCs, CD4+ T cells were purified by magnetic negative selection. V lost 2 bases to trimming and J lost 3 bases; unmatched junction nucleotides: 1. The CDR3 is 14 residues long. Germline loops: CDR1 LGHNA, CDR2 YSLEER.

Sequenced input: CD4+ T cells from blood. The TCR sequence derives from a human donor with classical Hodgkin lymphoma. The J gene is TRBJ1-1, the V gene TRBV4-3; 9 bases match TRBD1. The CDR3 coding sequence is TGCGCCAGCAGCCAACGGGACAGGGACACTGAAGCTTTCTTT. Its protein is CASSQRDRDTEAFF.